The 30 T cell receptor beta chains below come from one sample, sequenced in a study of blood T cell repertoires in COVID-19. Clones were sequenced by immunoSEQ multiplex PCR, and TCRdb holds only the in-frame ones, with some missing. The profile shows about 46,000 clones, about nine tenths of them singletons. What was sequenced was peripheral blood. These TCRs come from a man aged 55 to 70 with active or convalescent COVID-19.

This clone was seen a handful of times. V is TRBV20-1 and J is TRBJ2-3; 9 bases are shared with TRBD2. Germline V gene data show CDR1 as DFQATT and CDR2 as SNEGSKA (reference sequence). The length of the CDR3 is 15 residues. V dropped 3 bases and J dropped 0; count of bases not matched to a gene: 4. The CDR3 is CSASSSGASTDTQYF. The CDR3 coding sequence is TGCAGTGCTAGTTCTAGCGGGGCTAGCACAGATACGCAGTATTTT.

In nucleotides, the CDR3 is TGCGCCAGCAGCTTGATGGGGGCCGGCGACACTGAAGCTTTCTTT. It is translated as CASSLMGAGDTEAFF. The chain combines TRBV5-1 with TRBJ1-1; D possibly corresponds to TRBD1 (6 bases). Per germline, CDR1 SGHRS and CDR2 YFSETQ. CDR3 size: 15 residues. Between the trimmed V and J ends, which lost 1 base and 3 bases, there was a span of 13 bases. Together with reference TRBV5-1 and TRBJ1-1, the CDR3 gives the full variable domain: KAGVTQTPRYLIKTRGQQVTLSCSPISGHRSVSWYQQTPGQGLQFLFEYFSETQRNKGNFPGRFSGRQFSNSRSEMNVSTLELGDSALYLCASSLMGAGDTEAFFGQGTRLTVV.

The chain couples TRBV20-1 to TRBJ2-7, with 7 bases fitting TRBD1. The germline CDR1 and CDR2 sequences are DFQATT and SNEGSKA (reference sequence). The junction had 3 bases not matched to a gene; V was cut back by 4 bases and J by 6 bases. The CDR3 has 11 residues. The CDR3 loop reads CSATTGPEQYF. The CDR3 nucleotides are TGCAGTGCTACGACAGGGCCCGAGCAGTACTTC.

The chain joins TRBV28 to TRBJ1-5, with 7 bases fitting TRBD1. This CDR3 contains 15 residues. Per the germline V gene, CDR1 is MDHEN and CDR2 is SYDVKM. J was trimmed by 5 bases and V by 5 bases; bases with no gene match: 9. The CDR3 spells CASSLGGQKHQPQHF. The CDR3 bases are TGTGCCAGCAGTCTGGGGGGACAGAAACATCAGCCCCAGCATTTT.

V gene TRBV19 combines with J gene TRBJ2-2; 7 bases match TRBD1. This CDR3 has 17 amino acids. J was trimmed by 4 bases and V by 7 bases; bases with no gene match: 15. The germline CDR1 and CDR2 sequences are LNHDA and SQIVND (reference sequence). CDR3 in amino acids: CASNKVSRDRSTGELFF. CDR3 nucleotides: TGTGCCAGTAATAAGGTGTCCCGGGACAGATCCACCGGGGAGCTGTTTTTT.

The chain couples TRBV30 to TRBJ1-1; 9 bases match TRBD1. Trimming at V came to 2 bases and at J to 5 bases, leaving 9 bases not matched to a gene. The CDR3 is 15 residues long. CDR1 GTSNPN and CDR2 SVGIG come from the germline V gene (reference sequence). The CDR3 DNA is TGTGCCTGGAGTTTTACAGGGGGCGCGAGGACTGAAGCTTTCTTT. Its protein is CAWSFTGGARTEAFF. The whole variable domain, remainder taken from reference TRBV30 and TRBJ1-1, is SQTIHQWPATLVQPVGSPLSLECTVEGTSNPNLYWYRQAAGRGLQLLFYSVGIGQISSEVPQNLSASRPQDRQFILSSKKLLLSDSGFYLCAWSFTGGARTEAFFGQGTRLTVV.

In this sample, this clone turned up a few times. V usage is TRBV6-5 and J usage is TRBJ1-5; D is undetermined. Trimming pared 6 bases from V and 0 bases from J, leaving 6 bases between. Germline V gene data show CDR1 as MNHEY and CDR2 as SVGAGI. The CDR3 runs 13 residues. The CDR3 is CASSPNSNQPQHF. The CDR3 DNA is TGTGCCAGCAGCCCCAATAGCAATCAGCCCCAGCATTTT.

The rearrangement links TRBV4-2 to TRBJ2-3, with D possibly matching TRBD2 (5 bases). Trimming cost V 0 bases and J 6 bases, with 13 bases left between them. From germline, CDR1 is LGHNA and CDR2 YNFKEQ. The CDR3 is made up of 15 amino acids. The CDR3 coding sequence is TGTGCCAGCAGCCAAGATGGACCCAGAGGGGATACGCAGTATTTT. Protein sequence: CASSQDGPRGDTQYF.

V and J are TRBV10-3 and TRBJ1-5; D may be TRBD1 (6 bases). The V and J ends lost 10 bases and 4 bases respectively, with 11 bases between them. The CDR3 sequence is 12 residues long. Per germline, CDR1 ENHRY and CDR2 SYGVKD. CDR3 sequence (DNA): TGTGCCAGCAAGACAGGAAATCAGCCCCAGCATTTT. This translates into CASKTGNQPQHF.

The rearrangement joins TRBV18 to TRBJ2-3; TRBD1 aligns across 7 bases. The V gene end was trimmed by 6 bases and the J gene end by 1 base; junction bases not matched to a gene: 7. This CDR3 has 15 amino acids. The V gene's germline CDR1 is KGHSH and CDR2 LQKENI. CDR3 in amino acids: CASSSAGQGTDTQYF. In nucleotides, the CDR3 is TGTGCCAGCTCGTCTGCTGGACAGGGCACAGATACGCAGTATTTT.

V and J are TRBV7-2 and TRBJ1-1; D might be TRBD1 (5 bases). V gave up 1 base and J gave up 0 bases, with 9 bases separating them. CDR1 is SGHTA, CDR2 FQGNSA, per germline. This CDR3 has 15 amino acids. Written as DNA, the CDR3 is TGTGCCAGCAGCTTAGGGCACAGGATGAACACTGAAGCTTTCTTT. It yields the protein CASSLGHRMNTEAFF. Variable domain in full (rest from reference TRBV7-2 and TRBJ1-1): GAGVSQSPSNKVTEKGKDVELRCDPISGHTALYWYRQSLGQGLEFLIYFQGNSAPDKSGLPSDRFSAERTGGSVSTLTIQRTQQEDSAVYLCASSLGHRMNTEAFFGQGTRLTVV.

This clone appeared once. The J gene is TRBJ1-2, the V gene TRBV12-3 or TRBV12-4; D possibly corresponds to TRBD1 (5 bases). With 4 bases removed from V and 4 bases from J, the gap between germline ends came to 7 bases. CDR3 length: 12 amino acids. This CDR3 reads CASSSGGYGYTF. In DNA form, the CDR3 reads TGTGCCAGCAGTTCGGGGGGCTATGGCTACACCTTC.

The gene calls are TRBV10-3 and TRBJ2-1; 9 bases match TRBD1. Unmatched junction bases numbered 5, after V lost 6 bases and J lost 2 bases. CDR1 and CDR2 (germline): ENHRY, SYGVKD. CDR3 length: 15 amino acids. For the CDR3, the DNA is TGTGCCATCAGACCGGACAGGGGCGCCTACAATGAGCAGTTCTTC. It translates to CAIRPDRGAYNEQFF.

This rearrangement joins TRBV10-1 to TRBJ1-2; D is uncertain. Per the germline V gene, CDR1 is WNHNN and CDR2 is SYGVQD (reference sequence). The V and J ends lost 2 bases and 3 bases respectively, with 7 bases between them. This CDR3 contains 13 residues. The CDR3 DNA reads as TGCGCCAGCAGTGAGGCAGCGGACTATGGCTACACCTTC. Translation: CASSEAADYGYTF.

The chain uses TRBV7-3 and TRBJ1-1; TRBD1 agrees at 9 bases. The CDR3 has 15 amino acids. V was clipped by 5 bases and J by 4 bases; unmatched bases: 8. Germline V gives CDR1 SGHTA, CDR2 FQGTGA. CDR3 residues: CASSGGDRAGTEAFF. CDR3 nucleotide sequence: TGTGCCAGCAGCGGTGGGGACAGGGCGGGCACTGAAGCTTTCTTT. The entire variable domain, with the rest obtained from reference TRBV7-3 and TRBJ1-1, is as follows: GAGVSQTPSNKVTEKGKYVELRCDPISGHTALYWYRQSLGQGPEFLIYFQGTGAADDSGLPNDRFFAVRPEGSVSTLKIQRTERGDSAVYLCASSGGDRAGTEAFFGQGTRLTVV.

The chain recombines TRBV11-2 with TRBJ1-5, with D tentatively TRBD1 (5 bases). There are 14 residues in the CDR3. Trimming took 0 bases from V and 4 from J, leaving 7 bases between them. CDR1 and CDR2 (germline): SGHAT, FQNNGV. DNA for the CDR3: TGTGCCAGCAGCTTAGAGGGGGGGAATCAGCCCCAGCATTTT. It is translated as CASSLEGGNQPQHF.

Here the CDR3 reads CAISGTSGAGTDTQYF. CDR3 sequence (DNA): TGTGCCATCAGTGGGACTAGCGGGGCAGGGACAGATACGCAGTATTTT. The chain employs TRBV10-3 and TRBJ2-3; TRBD2 matches at 12 bases. The CDR3 is made up of 16 amino acids. From germline, CDR1 is ENHRY and CDR2 SYGVKD. The ends lost 4 bases at V and 3 bases at J; junction bases unmatched: 5.

The rearrangement joins TRBV4-3 to TRBJ1-4; no clear D. Trimming pared 0 bases from V and 8 bases from J, leaving 19 bases between. The germline gives CDR1 LGHNA, CDR2 YSLEER. The CDR3 spans 17 residues. CDR3 loop: CASSQERGGDEVEKLFF. The CDR3 bases are TGCGCCAGCAGCCAAGAGCGCGGCGGCGATGAGGTCGAAAAACTGTTTTTT.

The J gene is TRBJ2-1, the V gene TRBV28; 10 bases are a match to TRBD2. CDR1 and CDR2 from the germline V gene are MDHEN and SYDVKM. The CDR3 length is 16 residues. V trimming: 6 bases; J trimming: 4 bases; junction bases outside the gene matches: 9. CDR3 region: CASRDAETSGYNEQFF. DNA for the CDR3: TGTGCCAGCAGAGATGCCGAGACTAGCGGGTACAATGAGCAGTTCTTC.

This chain joins TRBV6-6 and TRBJ1-4; the D gene is possibly TRBD1 (6 bases). CDR3 size: 15 residues. Germline lookup yields CDR1 MNHNY and CDR2 SVGAGI (reference sequence). V gave up 2 bases and J gave up 4 bases, with 11 bases separating them. The CDR3 DNA is TGTGCCAGCAGTTACCCCAGGGGAGATAATGAAAAACTGTTTTTT. It encodes CASSYPRGDNEKLFF.

The chain links TRBV7-2 to TRBJ1-2; possibly TRBD1 for D (6 bases). CDR3 length: 15 amino acids. Trimming stripped 5 bases from V and 8 bases from J, with 21 bases between. Germline CDR1 reads SGHTA; CDR2 reads FQGNSA. The CDR3 DNA follows: TGTGCCAGCAGCCCTCGAGCGGACAGCTCCTGGGGCTACACCTTC. Translation: CASSPRADSSWGYTF.

The rearrangement links TRBV20-1 to TRBJ2-1, with 8 bases aligning to TRBD1. The junction had 4 bases not matched to a gene; V was cut back by 5 bases and J by 10 bases. From germline, CDR1 is DFQATT and CDR2 SNEGSKA (reference sequence). This CDR3 is built from 11 residues. CDR3 sequence: CSAPRGPEQFF. DNA for the CDR3: TGCAGTGCTCCCAGGGGGCCCGAGCAGTTCTTC.

The chain employs TRBV10-3 and TRBJ1-4, with 9 bases fitting TRBD1. With 2 bases clipped from V and 16 bases from J, the junction kept 5 bases outside the gene matches. Looked up from germline, CDR1 is ENHRY and CDR2 is SYGVKD. CDR3 size: 12 residues. Written as DNA, the CDR3 is TGTGCCATCAGTGAGACACCGGGACAGGGGTTTTTT. This sequence encodes CAISETPGQGFF.

This chain links TRBV20-1 with TRBJ2-5; TRBD2 agrees at 7 bases. The CDR3 totals 14 residues. Germline V gene lookup returns CDR1 DFQATT and CDR2 SNEGSKA (reference sequence). The V gene end was trimmed by 3 bases and the J gene end by 5 bases; junction bases not matched to a gene: 9. The CDR3 sequence: CSASGTVGGETQYF. The DNA of the CDR3 is TGCAGTGCTAGTGGGACGGTGGGAGGGGAGACCCAGTACTTC.

V gene TRBV28 combines with J gene TRBJ1-2; D unclear. The V gene's germline CDR1 is MDHEN and CDR2 SYDVKM. V dropped 1 base and J dropped 0 bases, with 9 bases sitting between them. The CDR3 totals 15 residues. The CDR3 sequence: CASSLSREANYGYTF. DNA of the CDR3: TGTGCCAGCAGTTTATCGAGGGAGGCTAACTATGGCTACACCTTC.

The chain uses TRBV5-6 and TRBJ2-1; 9 bases agree with TRBD1. CDR1 is SGHDT and CDR2 is YYEEEE in the germline V gene. The trim removed 4 bases at V and 6 bases at J, leaving 8 bases unmatched. The length of the CDR3 is 15 residues. As DNA, the CDR3 is TGTGCCAGCAGCATCCGGGACAGGGATTTCAATGAGCAGTTCTTC. Its translation: CASSIRDRDFNEQFF. The entire variable domain, with the rest obtained from reference TRBV5-6 and TRBJ2-1, is as follows: DAGVTQSPTHLIKTRGQQVTLRCSPKSGHDTVSWYQQALGQGPQFIFQYYEEEERQRGNFPDRFSGHQFPNYSSELNVNALLLGDSALYLCASSIRDRDFNEQFFGPGTRLTVL.

This clone showed up just a few times. The chain's CDR3 is CASSSITGLAVYEQYF. DNA for the CDR3: TGTGCCAGCAGCTCCATAACGGGACTAGCGGTGTACGAGCAGTACTTC. The V gene is TRBV5-6, the J gene TRBJ2-7, with TRBD2 matching over 11 bases. The CDR3 is made up of 16 amino acids. The V segment lost 3 bases and the J segment 4 bases; nucleotides outside the gene matches: 9. Germline CDR1 is SGHDT and CDR2 is YYEEEE.

Details on this clone: At the DNA level, this CDR3 is encoded by other sequences in the same sample as well. The CDR3 is CASSLGQNYGYTF. Written as DNA, the CDR3 is TGCGCCAGCAGCTTGGGGCAGAACTATGGCTACACCTTC. V usage is TRBV5-1 and J usage is TRBJ1-2; D gene unclear. Trimming pared 0 bases from V and 2 bases from J, leaving 5 bases between. Germline V gene sequence: CDR1 SGHRS, CDR2 YFSETQ. The CDR3 consists of 13 residues.

The chain couples TRBV19 to TRBJ2-5, with a weak D call TRBD1 (6 bases). There are 15 residues in the CDR3. Trimming shortened V by 4 bases and J by 4 bases, and 16 bases separated the two germline ends. In germline, CDR1 is LNHDA, CDR2 SQIVND (reference sequence). CDR3 sequence (DNA): TGTGCCAGTAGTACCTCGAACAGGGTCCGAGAGACCCAGTACTTC. Protein sequence: CASSTSNRVRETQYF.

The chain combines TRBV24-1 with TRBJ1-2; 7 nucleotides agree with TRBD1. The J segment lost 4 bases and the V segment lost 12 bases, leaving 10 bases of the junction unmatched. Per the germline V gene, CDR1 is KGHDR and CDR2 is SFDVKD. The CDR3 sequence is 13 residues long. The CDR3 loop reads CAVSTGTAYGYTF. The CDR3 nucleotides are TGTGCCGTCTCAACCGGGACAGCCTATGGCTACACCTTC.